Following are 14 T cell receptor beta chains from one sample sequenced in a study of T cells expressing NK-cell markers (dated by TCRdb to about 2020). Libraries were built with 5' RACE. Sequencing relied on an Illumina HiSeq 2000. Through TCRdb reprocessing, the reads give one entry per CDR3 protein sequence; DNA is omitted. The sample's clone listing holds 550,000 or so distinct CDR3 sequences. The leading ten clones occupy approximately 3.6% of the sample. Sequences were obtained from blood T cells: a sorted CD56 or NKG2C T cell subset, CD4+ or CD8+ T cells, or bulk PBMC T cells (not recorded which). These receptors all stem from a man aged 18 to 29 in good health. Donor details come from another sample of the same person, matched by shared clones.

This sequence joins TRBV10-2 and TRBJ2-7; the TCRdb D gene call, TRBD2, has no DNA to confirm it. The CDR3 contains 15 residues. The V gene's germline CDR1 is WSHSY and CDR2 SAAADI. The CDR3 loop reads CASSESGLAGNEQYF.

This chain links TRBV5-5 with TRBJ2-1. This CDR3 region has 12 residues. Germline CDR1 reads SGHKS; CDR2 reads YYEKEE (reference sequence). The CDR3: CASSLQAREQFF.

Here the CDR3 reads CASSLGVGDSNQPQHF. This chain links TRBV5-1 with TRBJ1-5; TCRdb calls TRBD1, which cannot be checked without DNA. The CDR3 extends over 16 amino acids. Germline values: CDR1 SGHRS, CDR2 YFSETQ. The full variable domain, its missing parts supplied by reference TRBV5-1 and TRBJ1-5, is KAGVTQTPRYLIKTRGQQVTLSCSPISGHRSVSWYQQTPGQGLQFLFEYFSETQRNKGNFPGRFSGRQFSNSRSEMNVSTLELGDSALYLCASSLGVGDSNQPQHFGDGTRLSIL.

The J gene is TRBJ1-2, the V gene TRBV10-3; with no DNA, the TCRdb D assignment of TRBD1 cannot be verified. The CDR3 extends over 14 amino acids. Per the germline V gene, CDR1 is ENHRY and CDR2 is SYGVKD. The CDR3 region is CAISDGGATDGYTF.

The chain uses TRBV11-2 and TRBJ2-1; TCRdb picks TRBD1, but there is no DNA to check that call. The CDR3 length is 14 residues. Germline V gene data show CDR1 as SGHAT and CDR2 as FQNNGV. The CDR3 region is CASSSPRQGYEQFF.

This chain links TRBV6-4 with TRBJ1-1; TCRdb reports TRBD1, a call that lacks DNA to check it against. CDR3 length: 17 residues. CDR1 and CDR2 from the germline V gene are MRHNA and SNTAGT. CDR3 residues: CASSDQTGGSSNTEAFF.

This chain links TRBV28 with TRBJ1-5; TCRdb selects TRBD1, and the lack of DNA leaves this call unchecked. Germline CDR1 is MDHEN and CDR2 is SYDVKM. The CDR3 consists of 16 residues. The chain's CDR3 is CASRSPRAGGNQPQHF.

The chain joins TRBV7-2 to TRBJ2-3; no DNA is available, so the TRBD2 call from TCRdb remains unchecked. Germline CDR1 and CDR2: SGHTA and FQGNSA. The CDR3 has 17 amino acids. The CDR3 loop reads CASNPYGTSGIPDTQYF.

J is TRBJ2-6 and V is TRBV5-1; the D gene TCRdb calls, TRBD2, cannot be checked with no DNA. The germline CDR1 and CDR2 sequences are SGHRS and YFSETQ. The CDR3 covers 17 residues. CDR3 sequence reads: CASSLQSTDSGANVLTF.

The genes are TRBV6-6 and TRBJ2-5; TCRdb designates TRBD1, a call that cannot be tested without DNA. The V gene's germline CDR1 is MNHNY and CDR2 SVGAGI (reference sequence). This CDR3 has 13 amino acids. CDR3 residues: CASRDTAQETQYF.

The J gene is TRBJ2-2, the V gene TRBV6-5; TCRdb calls TRBD2, which cannot be checked without DNA. The CDR3 loop spans 15 amino acids. Looked up from germline, CDR1 is MNHEY and CDR2 is SVGAGI. This CDR3 is CASSYFGSGAGELFF.

This sequence joins TRBV10-3 and TRBJ1-3; TCRdb selects TRBD1, and the lack of DNA leaves this call unchecked. This CDR3 has 16 amino acids. The germline CDR1 and CDR2 sequences are ENHRY and SYGVKD. This CDR3 reads CAISRTGEASGNTIYF.

The chain combines TRBV27 with TRBJ1-2; TCRdb returns TRBD1, unconfirmable since there is no DNA. Per germline, CDR1 MNHEY and CDR2 SMNVEV (reference sequence). This CDR3 spans 15 amino acids. CDR3: CASSPRDRGTNGYTF.

The chain recombines TRBV5-1 with TRBJ2-5; absent DNA, TCRdb's TRBD2 call cannot be checked. CDR3 length equals 15 residues. In germline, CDR1 is SGHRS, CDR2 YFSETQ. CDR3 sequence reads: CASSLVASGQETQYF.